The 7 T cell receptor beta chains reported below all come from one sample, sequenced in a study of T cell repertoires in cytomegalovirus infection (dated by TCRdb to between 2019 and 2020). For these receptors, no antigen is known. Sequencing instrument: Illumina HiSeq 1500. TCRdb reprocessed the public reads (quality trimming at Q25 with fastp, clone calling with MiXCR) and kept in-frame beta chains. Identical CDR3 protein sequences are pooled into one entry, listed with their most common genes and DNA. The sample contains 6,000 or so distinct CDR3 sequences, 50% to 55% of them found a single time. In total, the top ten clones hold roughly nine tenths of the sample. Sequencing was done on a sample of PBMCs, sequenced either directly or after in vitro stimulation (not recorded which). These receptor sequences come from a human donor in good health (CMV status not recorded). Some clones in this sample may be carry-over from other donors' samples.

V and J are TRBV6-2 or TRBV6-3 and TRBJ2-3; D may be TRBD2 (6 bases). The germline V and J ends were trimmed by 7 bases and 0 bases, with 17 bases remaining between them. The CDR3 is 16 residues long. Germline CDR1 is MNHEY and CDR2 is SVGEGT. The DNA of the CDR3 is TGTGCCAGCACCGGAAGGCGGGACGGAAGCACAGATACGCAGTATTTT. Protein: CASTGRRDGSTDTQYF.

J is TRBJ2-1 and V is TRBV27; TRBD1 agrees at 8 bases. The CDR3 runs 12 residues. CDR1 and CDR2 (germline): MNHEY, SMNVEV (reference sequence). With 8 bases clipped from V and 15 bases from J, the junction kept 12 bases outside the gene matches. DNA for the CDR3: TGTGCCAGCGGCTATCGACAGGGGACTCGGTTCTTC. This translates into CASGYRQGTRFF.

This clonotype turned up a few times. The V gene is TRBV7-4, the J gene TRBJ2-7, with D possibly matching TRBD2 (6 bases). The V gene lost 0 bases and the J gene lost 5 bases, with 17 bases spanning the gap. The CDR3 runs to 16 residues. From germline, CDR1 is SGHVT and CDR2 SQSDAQ. For the CDR3, the DNA is TGTGCCAGCAGCTTAGCCTTGGGCGGGGTGAGGGACGAGCAGTACTTC. It translates to CASSLALGGVRDEQYF.

The rearrangement links TRBV6-8 to TRBJ1-5; 8 bases agree with TRBD1. J was trimmed by 3 bases and V by 11 bases; bases with no gene match: 12. CDR3 length: 15 residues. CDR1 and CDR2 from the germline V gene are MNHGY and SAAAGT. CDR3 region: CAPGIRQGTNQPQHF. CDR3 sequence (DNA): TGTGCCCCAGGAATCCGACAGGGGACCAATCAGCCCCAGCATTTT.

As to this clonotype: The junction shows a germline mismatch at one end, possibly a read error. The gene calls are TRBV4-1 and TRBJ1-2; D gene ambiguous. CDR1 is MGHRA and CDR2 is YSYEKL in the germline V gene. CDR3 length equals 16 residues. Here the CDR3 reads CASRQGPREQLYGYNF. DNA for the CDR3: TGCGCCAGCAGACAAGGCCCCCGGGAACAGCTCTATGGCTACAACTTC.

In the case of this clonotype: At one boundary the junction diverges from the germline segment, which might be a read error. For the CDR3, the DNA is TGTGCAAGCAGTTACCACCCCCCCGAGAAGTACTTC. It yields the protein CASSYHPPEKYF. The chain uses TRBV6-2 or TRBV6-3 and TRBJ2-7; D is ambiguous. The germline gives CDR1 MNHEY, CDR2 SVGEGT. The CDR3 loop spans 12 amino acids.

Concerning this clonotype itself: Because the CDR3 is missing its conserved closing phenylalanine or tryptophan, this is likely a read error. No DNA is shown, since the ends of the CDR3 on it are uncertain; the CDR3 is the one TCRdb lists. This sequence joins TRBV28 and TRBJ2-1; the table gives TRBD2 as D, unverified against the DNA. With termini counted, the CDR3 has 12 amino acids. Per germline, CDR1 MDHEN and CDR2 SYDVKM. The CDR3 sequence: CASSFGLAEHVV.